A selection of T cell receptor beta chains follows, all from one sample in a study of T cell responses to AZD1222 COVID-19 vaccine. The table came from immunoSEQ multiplex PCR; TCRdb's copy has only in-frame clones and leaves some out. This sample has more than 85,000 clones, with around 89% found just once. The sample here was peripheral blood, taken on day 0 of AZD1222 vaccination. The source is an adult in good health. The CDR3 runs from the conserved cysteine through the conserved F or W. D genes are given only for firm matches. Clone size is given for some rows only: seen once, a few or many times, or a class if the clone is expanded.

j_gene,abundance,v_gene,d_gene,len,CDR3nt,CDR3aa
TRBJ2-7,.,TRBV28,TRBD2,15,TGTGCCAGCAGTTTAACTGGGACTAGGGGATCGGAGCAGTACTTC,CASSLTGTRGSEQYF
TRBJ2-3,.,TRBV5-1,TRBD2,17,TGCGCCAGCAGCTTGATGGGGACTAGCGGGAAGACAGATACGCAGTATTTT,CASSLMGTSGKTDTQYF
TRBJ2-3,.,TRBV9,TRBD2,16,TGTGCCAGCGGTGAAGGGCTAGCGGGGATCACAGATACGCAGTATTTT,CASGEGLAGITDTQYF
TRBJ1-1,.,TRBV7-9,.,13,TGTGCCAGCAGCTTAGAGCCGAACACTGAAGCTTTCTTT,CASSLEPNTEAFF
TRBJ2-3,once,TRBV12-3/TRBV12-4,TRBD1,13,TGTGCCAGCGGAGACAGGGGAACAGATACGCAGTATTTT,CASGDRGTDTQYF
TRBJ1-2,.,TRBV10-3,.,13,TGTGCCACCTCCGAGGGGGGGATCTATGGCTACACCTTC,CATSEGGIYGYTF
TRBJ1-3,.,TRBV6-5,.,15,TGTGCCAGCAGACCCGACCCTAGCTCTGGAAACACCATATATTTT,CASRPDPSSGNTIYF
TRBJ1-5,few,TRBV7-8,TRBD1,14,TGTGCCAGCAGCTTAGGACAGGGAAATCAGCCCCAGCATTTT,CASSLGQGNQPQHF
TRBJ1-3,.,TRBV3-1/TRBV3-2,.,12,TGTGCCAGCAGCCAAGTGGGGAACACCATATATTTT,CASSQVGNTIYF
TRBJ2-7,few,TRBV4-1,.,17,TGCGCCAGCAGCCCGAGTCCAACAGGGAGGGGTTCCTACGAGCAGTACTTC,CASSPSPTGRGSYEQYF
TRBJ2-7,.,TRBV7-2,.,13,TGTGCCAGCAGCTTAGTTACAGAGGACGAGCAGTACTTC,CASSLVTEDEQYF
TRBJ1-3,few,TRBV13,.,16,TGTGCCAGCAGCTCAGTCAGGTACGGGACTGGAAACACCATATATTTT,CASSSVRYGTGNTIYF
TRBJ2-7,.,TRBV6-5,TRBD1,16,TGTGCCAGCAGTTACTCCGGGACAGATAGCCCCTACGAGCAGTACTTC,CASSYSGTDSPYEQYF